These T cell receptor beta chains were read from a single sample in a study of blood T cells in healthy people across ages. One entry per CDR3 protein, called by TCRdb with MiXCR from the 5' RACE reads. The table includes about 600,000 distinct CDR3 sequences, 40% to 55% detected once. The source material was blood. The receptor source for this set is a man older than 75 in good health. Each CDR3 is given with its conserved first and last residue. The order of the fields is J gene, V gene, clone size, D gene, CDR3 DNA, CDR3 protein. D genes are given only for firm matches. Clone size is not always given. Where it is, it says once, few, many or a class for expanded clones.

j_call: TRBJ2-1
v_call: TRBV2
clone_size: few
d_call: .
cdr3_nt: TGTGCCAGCAGTGAAAGACGGACAGACAATGAGCAGTTCTTC
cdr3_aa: CASSERRTDNEQFF

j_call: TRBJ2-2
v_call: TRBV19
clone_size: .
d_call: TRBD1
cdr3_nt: TGTGCCACCAAAACCGGGACAGGGGGGAACACCGGGGAGCTGTTTTTT
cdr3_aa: CATKTGTGGNTGELFF

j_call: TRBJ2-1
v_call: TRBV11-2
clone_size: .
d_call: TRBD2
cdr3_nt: TGTGCCAGCAGCTTAGGGACTAGCCCCGTCAATGAGCAGTTCTTC
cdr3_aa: CASSLGTSPVNEQFF

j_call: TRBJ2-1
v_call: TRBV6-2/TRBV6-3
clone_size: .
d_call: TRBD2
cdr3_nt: TGTGCCAGCAGTCAAACTAGCGGGGGTCTTTCTGAGCAGTTCTTC
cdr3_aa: CASSQTSGGLSEQFF

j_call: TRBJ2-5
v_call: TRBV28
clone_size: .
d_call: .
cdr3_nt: TGTGCCAGCAGGTGGGGGACAAGCCAAGAGACCCAGTACTTC
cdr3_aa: CASRWGTSQETQYF

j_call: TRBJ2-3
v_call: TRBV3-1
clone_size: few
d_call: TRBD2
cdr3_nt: TGTGCCAGCAGCTCCGCTGGCGGCGGGGGGTACACGCAGTATTTT
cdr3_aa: CASSSAGGGGYTQYF

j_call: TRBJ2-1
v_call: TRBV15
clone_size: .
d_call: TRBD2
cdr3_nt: TGTGCCACCAGCAGAGGACTAGCGTCATACAATGAGCAGTTCTTC
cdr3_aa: CATSRGLASYNEQFF

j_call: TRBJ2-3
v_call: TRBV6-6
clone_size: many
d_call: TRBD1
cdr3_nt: TGTGCCAGCAGTGACTCGTCCGGGACAGGGCAGTATTTT
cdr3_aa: CASSDSSGTGQYF

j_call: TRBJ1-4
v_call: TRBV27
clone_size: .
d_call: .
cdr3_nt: TGTGCCAGCAGCAGAACCGGGTTCTATAGGTTGAGCAATGAAAAACTGTTTTTT
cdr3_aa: CASSRTGFYRLSNEKLFF

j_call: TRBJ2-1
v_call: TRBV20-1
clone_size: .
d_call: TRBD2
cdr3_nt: TGCAGTGCCCGAGGGAGGGTCAATGAGCAGTTCTTC
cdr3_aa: CSARGRVNEQFF

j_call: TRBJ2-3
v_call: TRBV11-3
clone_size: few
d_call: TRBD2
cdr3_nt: TGTGCCAGCAGCGCCAGCGGGAGGGCCGTTGATACGCAGTATTTT
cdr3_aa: CASSASGRAVDTQYF

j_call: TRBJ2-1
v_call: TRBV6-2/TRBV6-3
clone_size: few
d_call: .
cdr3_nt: TGTGCCAGCAGTTATGATGGGATGTCCTACAATGAGCAGTTCTTC
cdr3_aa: CASSYDGMSYNEQFF

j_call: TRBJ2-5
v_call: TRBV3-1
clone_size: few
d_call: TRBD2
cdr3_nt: TGTGCCAGCAGCCAAGAAATTCGCGGGAGCGATGAGACCCAGTACTTC
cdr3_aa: CASSQEIRGSDETQYF

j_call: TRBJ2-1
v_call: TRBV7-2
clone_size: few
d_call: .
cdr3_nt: TGTGCCAGCTTGCTCCACCTCCTGGGGGCCTACAATGAGCAGTTCTTC
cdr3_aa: CASLLHLLGAYNEQFF

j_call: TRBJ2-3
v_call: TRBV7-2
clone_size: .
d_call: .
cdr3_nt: TGTGCCAGCAGCTTAGCCCGTGCAGGGGCAGATACGCAGTATTTT
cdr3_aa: CASSLARAGADTQYF

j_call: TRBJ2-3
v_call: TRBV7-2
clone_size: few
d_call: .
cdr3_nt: TGTGCCAGCAGCTCATGGGGCAGGGGCTACACAGATACGCAGTATTTT
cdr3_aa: CASSSWGRGYTDTQYF

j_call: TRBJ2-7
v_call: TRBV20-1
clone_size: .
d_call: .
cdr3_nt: TGCAGTGCTGGAGACGCCAGCTCCTACAATGAGCAGTACTTC
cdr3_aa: CSAGDASSYNEQYF

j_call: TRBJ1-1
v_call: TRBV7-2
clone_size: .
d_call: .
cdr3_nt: TGTGCCAGCAGCTTAGACAGGCGGGACACTGAAGCTTTCTTT
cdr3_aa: CASSLDRRDTEAFF

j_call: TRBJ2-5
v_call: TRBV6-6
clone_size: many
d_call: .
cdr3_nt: TGTGCCAGCAGTTACCGGCCCCAAGAGACCCAGTACTTC
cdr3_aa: CASSYRPQETQYF

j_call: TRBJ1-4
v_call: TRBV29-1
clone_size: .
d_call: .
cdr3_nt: TGCAGCGTTGGAGTCGTCAGGGGCTCGGAAAAACTGTTTTTT
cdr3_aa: CSVGVVRGSEKLFF

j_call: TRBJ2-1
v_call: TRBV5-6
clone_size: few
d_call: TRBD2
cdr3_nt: TGTGCCAGCAGCCGACTAGCAAACCGATACAATGAGCAGTTCTTC
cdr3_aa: CASSRLANRYNEQFF

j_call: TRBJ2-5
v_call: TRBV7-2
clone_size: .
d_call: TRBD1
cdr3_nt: TGTGCCAGCAGCGTCTCAGGGGGTCTGGAGACCCAGTACTTC
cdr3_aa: CASSVSGGLETQYF

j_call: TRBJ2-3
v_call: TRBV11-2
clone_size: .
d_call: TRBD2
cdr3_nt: TGTGCCAGCAGCCAATATCGAGCGGGAGCCTCAGATACGCAGTATTTT
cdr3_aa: CASSQYRAGASDTQYF

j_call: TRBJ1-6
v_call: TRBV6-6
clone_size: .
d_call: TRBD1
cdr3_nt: TGTGCCAGCAGCCCTGGGACAGGGTTCTCACCCCTCCACTTT
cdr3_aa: CASSPGTGFSPLHF

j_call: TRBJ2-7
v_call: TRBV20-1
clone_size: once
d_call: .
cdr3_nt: TGCAGTGCTAGAGCCCTACACCCTAGCAACTCTGTAGCTTTTAATGAGCAGTACTTC
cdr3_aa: CSARALHPSNSVAFNEQYF

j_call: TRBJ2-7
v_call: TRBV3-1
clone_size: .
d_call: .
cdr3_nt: TGTGCCAGCAGCCAAGGAATCAGTACCTACGAGCAGTACTTC
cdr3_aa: CASSQGISTYEQYF

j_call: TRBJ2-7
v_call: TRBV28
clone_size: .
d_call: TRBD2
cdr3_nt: TGTGCCAGCAGTTCTAGCGGGCGGCTTACCTACGAGCAGTACTTC
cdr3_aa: CASSSSGRLTYEQYF

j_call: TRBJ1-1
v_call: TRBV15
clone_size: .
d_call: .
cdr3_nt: TGTGCCACCAGCAGAGATCGGATTGCTGAAGCTTTCTTT
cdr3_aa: CATSRDRIAEAFF

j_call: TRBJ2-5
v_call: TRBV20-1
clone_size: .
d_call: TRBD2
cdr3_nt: TGCAGTGTTTTACCGGGACTAGCGGGAGTAGAGAAGACCCAGTACTTC
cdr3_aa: CSVLPGLAGVEKTQYF

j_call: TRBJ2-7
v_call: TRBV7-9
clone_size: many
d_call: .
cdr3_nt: TGTGCCAGCAGCTCCACAGGGTCCTACGAGCAGTACTTC
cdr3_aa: CASSSTGSYEQYF

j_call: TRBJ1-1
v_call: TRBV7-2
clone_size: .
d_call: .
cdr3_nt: TGTGCCAGCAGCTTAAGCAGTACGAACACTGAAGCTTTCTTT
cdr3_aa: CASSLSSTNTEAFF

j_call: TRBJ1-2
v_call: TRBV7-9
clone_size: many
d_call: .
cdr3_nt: TGTGCCAGCAGCCAGGGGACCGACTATGGCTACACCTTC
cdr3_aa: CASSQGTDYGYTF

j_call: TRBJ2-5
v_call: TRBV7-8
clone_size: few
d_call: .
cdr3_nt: TGTGCCAGCAGCTCTAGCATTGTGGAGACCCAGTACTTC
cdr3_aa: CASSSSIVETQYF

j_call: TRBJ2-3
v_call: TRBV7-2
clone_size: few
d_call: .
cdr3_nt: TGTGCCAGCAGCTTCTCCGGGTCATCTTCGACAGATACGCAGTATTTT
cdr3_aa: CASSFSGSSSTDTQYF

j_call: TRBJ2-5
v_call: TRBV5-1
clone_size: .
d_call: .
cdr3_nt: TGCGCCAGCAGCGTGGATACGGGTTTGGAGACCCAGTACTTC
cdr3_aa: CASSVDTGLETQYF

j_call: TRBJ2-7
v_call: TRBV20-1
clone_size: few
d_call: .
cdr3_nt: TGCAGTGCCCCGGGTGTCTACGAGCAGTACTTC
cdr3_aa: CSAPGVYEQYF

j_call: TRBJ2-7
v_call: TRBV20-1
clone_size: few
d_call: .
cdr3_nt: TGCAGTGCTAGGATGGACTTTGGTTTTTACGAGCAGTACTTC
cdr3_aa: CSARMDFGFYEQYF

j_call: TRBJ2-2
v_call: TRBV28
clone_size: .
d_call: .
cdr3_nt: TGTGCCAGCAGTTTTCGCAGCTCCCGGGGGGAGCTGTTTTTT
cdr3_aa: CASSFRSSRGELFF

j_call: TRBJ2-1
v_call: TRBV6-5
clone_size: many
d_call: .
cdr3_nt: TGTGCCAGCAGGCCTCGGCGGAACAATGAGCAGTTCTTC
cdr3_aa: CASRPRRNNEQFF

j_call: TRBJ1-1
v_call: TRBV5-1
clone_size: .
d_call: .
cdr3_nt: TGCGCCAGCAGATTGCCGGGTTTACCCACTGAAGCTTTCTTT
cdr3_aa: CASRLPGLPTEAFF